Detailed here is one T cell receptor (beta chain). The data are from a study of OX40 agonist ivuxolimab in advanced cancers. In the study overall: Partial responses occurred in Three dose-escalation patients, one with hepatocellular carcinoma and two with cutaneous melanoma.

Produced via immunoSEQ multiplex PCR; TCRdb's table is partial and in-frame only. The table lists 94,000 or so clones, approximately 80% of them singletons, with around 5.8% in the top ten. V was clipped by 7 bases and J by 4 bases; unmatched bases: 10. The CDR3 loop spans 15 amino acids. Germline V CDR1 and CDR2: SGHVS, FQNEAQ. The source material was CD4+ or CD8+ T cells sorted from blood, sampled in a trial of the OX40 agonist ivuxolimab. V usage is TRBV7-8 and J usage is TRBJ2-7, with 10 positions matching TRBD1. The receptor was isolated from an adult with an advanced solid tumor such as melanoma, head and neck, liver or kidney cancer. The CDR3 is CASMPAGTGVYEQYF. CDR3 bases: TGTGCCAGCATGCCCGCCGGGACAGGGGTTTACGAGCAGTACTTC.